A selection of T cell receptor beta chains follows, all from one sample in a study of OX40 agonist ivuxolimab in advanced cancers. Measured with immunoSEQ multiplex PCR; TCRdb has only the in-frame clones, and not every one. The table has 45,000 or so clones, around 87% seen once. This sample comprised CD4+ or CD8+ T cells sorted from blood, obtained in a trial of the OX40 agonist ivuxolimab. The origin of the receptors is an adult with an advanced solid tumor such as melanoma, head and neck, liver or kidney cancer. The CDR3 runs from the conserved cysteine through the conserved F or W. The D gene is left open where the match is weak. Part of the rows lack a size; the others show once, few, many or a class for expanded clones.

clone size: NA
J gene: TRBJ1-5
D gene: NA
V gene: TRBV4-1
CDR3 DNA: TGCGCCAGCAGCCGCGTCCAAGGCTTAAATAGCAATCAGCCCCAGCATTTT
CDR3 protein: CASSRVQGLNSNQPQHF

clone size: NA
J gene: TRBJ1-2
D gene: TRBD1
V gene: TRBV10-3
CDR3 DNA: TGTGCCATCAGTGGAACAGGGGGGGAGAGAACTAACTATGGCTACACCTTC
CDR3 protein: CAISGTGGERTNYGYTF

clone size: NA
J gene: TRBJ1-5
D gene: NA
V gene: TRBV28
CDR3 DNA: TGTGCCAGCAGTTTGTCTCGAAGTCAGCCCCAGCATTTT
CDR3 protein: CASSLSRSQPQHF

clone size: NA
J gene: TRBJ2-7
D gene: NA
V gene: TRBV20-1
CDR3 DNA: TGCAGTGCTAGCGAGGCAAACGAGCAGTACTTC
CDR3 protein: CSASEANEQYF

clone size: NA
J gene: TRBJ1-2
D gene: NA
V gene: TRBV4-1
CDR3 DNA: TGCGCCAGCAGCCCCGGACCTCTAGGTTTGGAAGGCTACACCTTC
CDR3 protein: CASSPGPLGLEGYTF

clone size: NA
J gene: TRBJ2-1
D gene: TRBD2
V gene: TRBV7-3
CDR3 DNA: TGTGCCAGCAGCTCCACCGGGGGGGCAGGGAATGAGCAGTTCTTC
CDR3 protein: CASSSTGGAGNEQFF

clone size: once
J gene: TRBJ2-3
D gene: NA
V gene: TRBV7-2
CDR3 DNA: TGTGCCAGCAGCTTATTCGGGGGAGATACGCAGTATTTT
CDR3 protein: CASSLFGGDTQYF

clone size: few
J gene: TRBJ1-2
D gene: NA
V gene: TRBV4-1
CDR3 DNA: TGCGCCAGCAGCCAATTGCAGGGGCCGGAATATGGCTACACCTTC
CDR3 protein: CASSQLQGPEYGYTF

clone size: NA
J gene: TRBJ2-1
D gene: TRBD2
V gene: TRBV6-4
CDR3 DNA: TGTGCCAGCAGAGAGCTAGCGGGGCCCTACAATGAGCAGTTCTTC
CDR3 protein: CASRELAGPYNEQFF

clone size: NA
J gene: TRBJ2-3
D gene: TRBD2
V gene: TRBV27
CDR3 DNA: TGTGCCAGCAGTTCCAGCGGGAGGCGCACAGATACGCAGTATTTT
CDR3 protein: CASSSSGRRTDTQYF

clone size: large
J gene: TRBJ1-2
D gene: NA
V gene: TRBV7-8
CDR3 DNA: TGTGCCAGCAGCGAACGGACAGCCCGCTGGTCGGTTGGCTACACCTTC
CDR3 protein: CASSERTARWSVGYTF

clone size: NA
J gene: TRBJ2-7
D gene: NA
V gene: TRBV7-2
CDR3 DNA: TGTGCCAGCAGCTACCCGACAGATGGGATTTACGAGCAGTACTTC
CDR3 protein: CASSYPTDGIYEQYF

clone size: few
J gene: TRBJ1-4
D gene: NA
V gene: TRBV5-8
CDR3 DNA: TGTGCCAGCAGCTGCCGGGAGTGTCTAGGAAAACTGTTTTTT
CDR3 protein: CASSCRECLGKLFF

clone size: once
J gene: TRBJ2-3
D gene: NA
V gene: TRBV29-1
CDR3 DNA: TGCAGCGTTGAACAGCCAGATACGCAGTATTTT
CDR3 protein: CSVEQPDTQYF

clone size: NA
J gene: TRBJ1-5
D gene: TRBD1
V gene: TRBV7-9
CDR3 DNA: TGTGCCAGCAGCCTAGGACAGGGGGTGAATCAGCCCCAGCATTTT
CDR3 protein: CASSLGQGVNQPQHF

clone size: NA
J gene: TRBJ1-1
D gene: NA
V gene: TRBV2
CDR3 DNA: TGTGCCAGCAGTGAATTTAGGCCACCGAACACTGAAGCTTTCTTT
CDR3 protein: CASSEFRPPNTEAFF

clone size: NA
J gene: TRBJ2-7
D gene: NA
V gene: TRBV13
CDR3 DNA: TGTGCCAGCAGCCCGGCCTCTACCCCCTACGAGCAGTACTTC
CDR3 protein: CASSPASTPYEQYF

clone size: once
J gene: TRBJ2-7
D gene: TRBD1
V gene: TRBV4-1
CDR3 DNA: TGCGCCAGCAGCTCCGGGACAGGGGGTTACGAGCAGTACTTC
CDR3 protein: CASSSGTGGYEQYF

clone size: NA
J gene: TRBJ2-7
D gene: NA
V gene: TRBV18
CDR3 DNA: TGTGCCAGCTCACCGGATAACCAACTTTACGAGCAGTACTTC
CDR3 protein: CASSPDNQLYEQYF

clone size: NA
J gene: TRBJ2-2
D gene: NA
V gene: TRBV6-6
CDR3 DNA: TGTGCCAGCAGTTACTCGACCGTTAGAACCGGGGAGCTGTTTTTT
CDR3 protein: CASSYSTVRTGELFF

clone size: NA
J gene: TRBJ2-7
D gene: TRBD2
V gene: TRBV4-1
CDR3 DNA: TGCGCCAGCAGCCAAGAGGCGGCGGGGGCCTACGAGCAGTACTTC
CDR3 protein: CASSQEAAGAYEQYF

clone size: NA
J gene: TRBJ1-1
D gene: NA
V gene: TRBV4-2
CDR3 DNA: TGTGCCAGCAGCCAAGTAGAAGCAAATGAAGCTTTCTTT
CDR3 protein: CASSQVEANEAFF

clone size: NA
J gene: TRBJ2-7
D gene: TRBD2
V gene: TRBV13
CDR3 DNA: TGTGCCAGCAGCTTAACGGGGCGGGAGCCCTCCTACGAGCAGTACTTC
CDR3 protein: CASSLTGREPSYEQYF

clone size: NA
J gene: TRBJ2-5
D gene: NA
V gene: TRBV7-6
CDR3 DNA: TGTGCCAGCAGCGGAGAGACCCAGTACTTC
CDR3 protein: CASSGETQYF

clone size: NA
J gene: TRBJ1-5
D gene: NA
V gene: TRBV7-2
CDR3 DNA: TGTGCCAGCAGCTCCCTCCACGGGGGTGAGCCCCAGCATTTT
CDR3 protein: CASSSLHGGEPQHF

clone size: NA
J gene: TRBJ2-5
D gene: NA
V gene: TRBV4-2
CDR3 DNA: TGTGCCAGCAGCCAAGATTCGGAGACCCAGTACTTC
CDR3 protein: CASSQDSETQYF

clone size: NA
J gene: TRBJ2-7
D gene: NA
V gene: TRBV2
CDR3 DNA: TGTGCCAGCAGGAGAACTGACGAGCAGTACTTC
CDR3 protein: CASRRTDEQYF

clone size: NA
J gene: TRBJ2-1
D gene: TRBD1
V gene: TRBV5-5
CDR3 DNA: TGTGCCAGCAGCTTGTTTGGACAGGGGAGCAATGAGCAGTTCTTC
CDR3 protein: CASSLFGQGSNEQFF

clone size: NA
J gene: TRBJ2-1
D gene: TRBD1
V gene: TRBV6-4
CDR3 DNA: TGTGCCAGCAGGGCCCGGGACAGCTTTTACAATGAGCAGTTCTTC
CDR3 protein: CASRARDSFYNEQFF

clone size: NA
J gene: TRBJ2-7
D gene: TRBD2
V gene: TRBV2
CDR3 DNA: TGTGCCAGCAGCATCAATAGCGGGAGGAGTTACGAGCAGTACTTC
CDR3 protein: CASSINSGRSYEQYF

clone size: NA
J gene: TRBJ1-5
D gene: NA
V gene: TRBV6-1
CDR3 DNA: TGTGCCAGCAGAAGCGGCGTCGGAAATCAGCCCCAGCATTTT
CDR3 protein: CASRSGVGNQPQHF

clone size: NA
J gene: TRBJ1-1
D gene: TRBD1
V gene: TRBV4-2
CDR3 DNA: TGTGCCAGCAGCCAAGAGGAGGGGGCTGGCGATACTGAAGCTTTCTTT
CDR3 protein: CASSQEEGAGDTEAFF

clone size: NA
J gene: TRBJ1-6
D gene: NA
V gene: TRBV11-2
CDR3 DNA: TGTGCCAGCAGCTTAACAACAGGAAATTCACCCCTCCACTTT
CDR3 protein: CASSLTTGNSPLHF

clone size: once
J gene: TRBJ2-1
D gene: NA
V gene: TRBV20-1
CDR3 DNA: TGCAGTGCTGCCATCTATGAGCAGTTCTTC
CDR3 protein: CSAAIYEQFF

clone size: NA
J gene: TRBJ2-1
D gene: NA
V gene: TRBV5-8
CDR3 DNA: TGTGCCAGCAGCTTGGTACCCGGTGGGGATGAGCAGTTCTTC
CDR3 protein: CASSLVPGGDEQFF

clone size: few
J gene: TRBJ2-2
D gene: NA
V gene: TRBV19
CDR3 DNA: TGTGCCAGTAAACAGGGTTTGGAGCTGTTTTTT
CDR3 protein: CASKQGLELFF

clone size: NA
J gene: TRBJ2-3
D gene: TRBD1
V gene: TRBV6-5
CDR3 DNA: TGTGCCAGCAGTTCGCCCGGACAGGGGGCGGCAGATACGCAGTATTTT
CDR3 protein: CASSSPGQGAADTQYF

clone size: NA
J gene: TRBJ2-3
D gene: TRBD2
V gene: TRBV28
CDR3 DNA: TGTGCCAGCAGTCGCTCGGCGGGAGGCCGCAGAGATACGCAGTATTTT
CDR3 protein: CASSRSAGGRRDTQYF

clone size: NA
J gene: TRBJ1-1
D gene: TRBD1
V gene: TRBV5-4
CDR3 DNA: TGTGCCAGCAGCTCTTCAGGGGGTTTGAACACTGAAGCTTTCTTT
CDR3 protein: CASSSSGGLNTEAFF

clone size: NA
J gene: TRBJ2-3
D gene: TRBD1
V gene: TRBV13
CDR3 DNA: TGTGCCAGCAACCACCGGGACAGGGGGCCAGATACGCAGTATTTT
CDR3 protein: CASNHRDRGPDTQYF

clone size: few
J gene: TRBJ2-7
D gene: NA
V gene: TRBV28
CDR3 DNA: TGTGCCAGCAGTTCGTTCGGACGGAATCTTCCGGACCTACGGGAGCAGTACTTC
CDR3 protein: CASSSFGRNLPDLREQYF

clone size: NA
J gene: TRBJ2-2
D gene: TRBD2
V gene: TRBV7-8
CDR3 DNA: TGTGCCAGCAGCTTTTGGAGCGGGGACACCGGGGAGCTGTTTTTT
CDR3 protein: CASSFWSGDTGELFF

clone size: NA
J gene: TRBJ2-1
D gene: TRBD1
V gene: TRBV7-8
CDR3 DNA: TGTGCCAGCAGCGTCCGGGACAGGGTTATCAGCTCCTACAATGAGCAGTTCTTC
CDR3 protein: CASSVRDRVISSYNEQFF

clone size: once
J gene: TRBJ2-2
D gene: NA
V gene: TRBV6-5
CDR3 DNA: TGTGCCAGCAGTTACGCCGGAAGCACCGGGGAGCTGTTTTTT
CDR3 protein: CASSYAGSTGELFF

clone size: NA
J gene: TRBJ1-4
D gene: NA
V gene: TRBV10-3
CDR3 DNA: TGTGCCATCAGTGAGGCCCCTTTGGGCACTAATGAAAAACTGTTTTTT
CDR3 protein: CAISEAPLGTNEKLFF

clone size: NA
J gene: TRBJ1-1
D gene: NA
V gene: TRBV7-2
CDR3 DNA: TGTGCCAGCAGCCCTCCCACTCGGACCGGGCGGGACACTGAAGCTTTCTTT
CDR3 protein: CASSPPTRTGRDTEAFF

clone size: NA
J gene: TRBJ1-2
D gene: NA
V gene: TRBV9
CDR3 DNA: TGTGCCAGCAGCCCGAGTGGGGGTTGGACGGAGGACGGCCCCTTC
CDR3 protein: CASSPSGGWTEDGPF

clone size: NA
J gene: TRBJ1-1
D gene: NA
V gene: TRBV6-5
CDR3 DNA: TGTGCCAGCAGCCTGCAGTTGAACACTGAAGCTTTCTTT
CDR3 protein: CASSLQLNTEAFF

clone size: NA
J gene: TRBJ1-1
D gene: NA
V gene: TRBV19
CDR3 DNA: TGTGCCAGTAGTAGGGGACAAAACACTGAAGCTTTCTTT
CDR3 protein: CASSRGQNTEAFF

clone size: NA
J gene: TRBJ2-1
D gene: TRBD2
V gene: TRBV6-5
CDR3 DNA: TGTGCCAGCAGCGTTCTTGGGGGGGTAGATGAGCAGTTCTTC
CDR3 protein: CASSVLGGVDEQFF

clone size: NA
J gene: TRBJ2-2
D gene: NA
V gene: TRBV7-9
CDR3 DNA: TGTGCCAGCACCCGGAGGGGGGACAACACCGGGGAGCTGTTTTTT
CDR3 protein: CASTRRGDNTGELFF

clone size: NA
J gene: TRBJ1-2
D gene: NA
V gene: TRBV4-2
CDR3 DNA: TGTGCCAGCAGCCAAGAAGCCCGTGAACTTAACTATGGCTACACCTTC
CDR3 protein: CASSQEARELNYGYTF

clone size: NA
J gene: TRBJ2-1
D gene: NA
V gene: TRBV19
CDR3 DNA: TGTGCCAGTAGTATGGGGCGGGGGCCCTACAATGAGCAGTTCTTC
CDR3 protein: CASSMGRGPYNEQFF

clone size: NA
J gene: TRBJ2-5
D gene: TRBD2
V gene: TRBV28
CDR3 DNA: TGTGCCAGCAGTTTAGCGGGAGGACGGGAGACCCAGTACTTC
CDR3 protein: CASSLAGGRETQYF

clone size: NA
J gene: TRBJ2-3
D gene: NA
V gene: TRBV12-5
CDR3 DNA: TGTGCTAGTGGTTTTTCGACAGATACGCAGTATTTT
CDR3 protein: CASGFSTDTQYF